The rows below give T cell receptor beta chains drawn from one sample of a study of shared clonotypes between healthy human individuals. Clones were sequenced by immunoSEQ multiplex PCR, and TCRdb holds only the in-frame ones, with some missing. The repertoire includes about 680,000 clones, roughly nine tenths of them detected once, and roughly 24% sits in the top ten. Sequences were obtained from naive CD8+ T cells sorted from blood. These receptor sequences come from a young man in good health. The CDR3 runs from the conserved cysteine through the conserved F or W. A D gene is named only where the DNA matches it firmly. Size tells how often a clone was seen (once, few, many) or the class of an expanded clone, and some rows leave it out.

DNA,CDR3,size,V,D,J
TGTGCCAGCAGCCGAAACACAGATACGCAGTATTTT,CASSRNTDTQYF,-,TRBV9,-,TRBJ2-3
TGTGCCAGCAGCCAAACCCTCGGCCTAGCGGGTTTAAACGGGGAGCTGTTTTTT,CASSQTLGLAGLNGELFF,few,TRBV12-1,-,TRBJ2-2
TGTGCCAGCAGCCCCCTCGGAGGCAGGATCTATGGCTACACCTTC,CASSPLGGRIYGYTF,-,TRBV5-8,-,TRBJ1-2
TGTGCCAGCAGCCTAAGGGGGGAATGGAAAGAGCAGTACTTC,CASSLRGEWKEQYF,-,TRBV7-9,-,TRBJ2-7
TGTGCCAGCAGCCGGACTAGTCGGCACACAGATACGCAGTATTTT,CASSRTSRHTDTQYF,few,TRBV7-6,TRBD2,TRBJ2-3
TGTGCCAGCAACGGGCAGGGGCCTAATGCCGGGGAGCTGTTTTTT,CASNGQGPNAGELFF,-,TRBV7-9,-,TRBJ2-2
TGTGCCAGCAGCTTACTGGCGGGAGAAAGAAATGAGCAGTTCTTC,CASSLLAGERNEQFF,once,TRBV7-3,TRBD2,TRBJ2-1
TGCAGCGTTGAGGCAGGGGTGGTAGAAGAGACCCAGTACTTC,CSVEAGVVEETQYF,-,TRBV29-1,-,TRBJ2-5
TGTGCCAGCAGCCCGTCCGATGGTATCCTCTACGAGCAGTACTTC,CASSPSDGILYEQYF,once,TRBV7-9,-,TRBJ2-7
TGTGCCAGCAGCAAAGGAGGCCGATTCGGCTACACCTTC,CASSKGGRFGYTF,-,TRBV21-1,-,TRBJ1-2
TGTGCCAGCAGCTCGACTAGCGGGAGATCGGGCGAGCAGTACTTC,CASSSTSGRSGEQYF,few,TRBV7-6,TRBD2,TRBJ2-7
TGTGCCAGCAGTTTGGGGACGGCGACTGAAGCTTTCTTT,CASSLGTATEAFF,few,TRBV27,-,TRBJ1-1
TGTGCCAGCAGCTCCTGGGGGGGCTCTGGCTACACCTTC,CASSSWGGSGYTF,-,TRBV5-6,-,TRBJ1-2
TGTGCCAGCAGTTTACGGGCTAGCACCTACGAGCAGTACTTC,CASSLRASTYEQYF,-,TRBV27,-,TRBJ2-7
TGTGCCAGCAGCTTAGACCTCACAGATACGCAGTATTTT,CASSLDLTDTQYF,-,TRBV7-6,-,TRBJ2-3
TGTGCCAGCAGCACAAACAGGGGGATTAGTGAAAAACTGTTTTTT,CASSTNRGISEKLFF,-,TRBV2,TRBD1,TRBJ1-4
TGTGCCAGCAGCCCAAGCGGACTAGATAGATATGAGCAGTTCTTC,CASSPSGLDRYEQFF,-,TRBV7-9,TRBD2,TRBJ2-1
TGCGCCAGCAGCCAAGAGCTCCTGGAGATCGGTTGGAACTATGGCTACACCTTC,CASSQELLEIGWNYGYTF,-,TRBV4-3,-,TRBJ1-2
TGCAGCGTCTGGGCTAGCGGGAGTCCCTACAATGAGCAGTTCTTC,CSVWASGSPYNEQFF,-,TRBV29-1,TRBD2,TRBJ2-1
TGTGCCAGCAGCTTAGAGGAAGTGCATGGCTACACCTTC,CASSLEEVHGYTF,once,TRBV7-9,-,TRBJ1-2
TGTGCCAGCAGCTCCACAGGAGCTCTCTACAATGAGCAGTTCTTC,CASSSTGALYNEQFF,-,TRBV7-3,-,TRBJ2-1
TGTGCCAGCAGCTTACCTAGCGGGAGGCCTAAGGTCCTCTACGAGCAGTACTTC,CASSLPSGRPKVLYEQYF,once,TRBV7-8,TRBD2,TRBJ2-7
TGTGCCAGTAGATTGGACAGTTACAATGAGCAGTTCTTC,CASRLDSYNEQFF,once,TRBV19,-,TRBJ2-1
TGCAGCGAATGGATGGTCGATGTATTTAACATGAACACTGAAGCTTTCTTT,CSEWMVDVFNMNTEAFF,-,TRBV29-1,-,TRBJ1-1
TGTGCCAGCAGCACCCAAAAGCCGACAGACCAAGAGACCCAGTACTTC,CASSTQKPTDQETQYF,-,TRBV11-2,-,TRBJ2-5
TGCGCCAGCAGCCAAGAAGGTAGCGGCACAGATACGCAGTATTTT,CASSQEGSGTDTQYF,-,TRBV4-1,-,TRBJ2-3
TGTGCCAGCAGAAGTAGCGGGAGGGGACGAGAGACCCAGTACTTC,CASRSSGRGRETQYF,-,TRBV5-8,TRBD2,TRBJ2-5
TGTGCCAGCCGGGGGGGGAACTCCTACAATGAGCAGTTCTTC,CASRGGNSYNEQFF,-,TRBV27,TRBD2,TRBJ2-1
TGTGCCAGCAGTTTTCAGTTAGGAGGGCCCTCCTACGAGCAGTACTTC,CASSFQLGGPSYEQYF,-,TRBV27,-,TRBJ2-7
TGTGCCAGCAGCCTCTATGGCGATCTCGGGGAAAAACTGTTTTTT,CASSLYGDLGEKLFF,-,TRBV11-2,-,TRBJ1-4
TGTGCCAGCAGTAGGGACAGGGGGGACCAGGAGACCCAGTACTTC,CASSRDRGDQETQYF,-,TRBV27,TRBD1,TRBJ2-5
TGTGCCAGCAGCCAACAAGCAACTCCGTGGCAGGGGAAAGGCAACGGCTACACCTTC,CASSQQATPWQGKGNGYTF,-,TRBV14,-,TRBJ1-2
TGTGCCAGCACCTCCGGGAGGGCCGTCCACGATGAGCAGTTCTTC,CASTSGRAVHDEQFF,-,TRBV7-9,TRBD2,TRBJ2-1
TGTGCCAGCAGTTTCCAGGTGGGGTCCTCCTACGAGCAGTACTTC,CASSFQVGSSYEQYF,-,TRBV11-2,-,TRBJ2-7
TGTGCTAGTGGTTTGGATCTCCCGGACAAAGGGTATGGCTACACCTTC,CASGLDLPDKGYGYTF,-,TRBV12-5,-,TRBJ1-2
TGTGCCAGCAGCTTAGTCGGGAGCTCCTACGAGCAGTACTTC,CASSLVGSSYEQYF,-,TRBV7-9,-,TRBJ2-7
TGTGCCAGCAGCTCCCTTCTGGTAGCTATCTCAGATACGCAGTATTTT,CASSSLLVAISDTQYF,-,TRBV7-2,-,TRBJ2-3
TGTGCCAGCATCAAGTTACAGGGGGCGAATCAGCCCCAGCATTTT,CASIKLQGANQPQHF,-,TRBV6-1,TRBD1,TRBJ1-5
TGTGCCAGCAGCGCTGAAACTAGCGGCCGCTCCTACGAGCAGTACTTC,CASSAETSGRSYEQYF,-,TRBV9,TRBD2,TRBJ2-7
TGTGCCAGCGGAACCCAGGGGGGCTTTGAAAAACTGTTTTTT,CASGTQGGFEKLFF,-,TRBV27,TRBD1,TRBJ1-4
TGTGCCAGCAGCTTCGTGGACAGGGGTGGAGATACGCAGTATTTT,CASSFVDRGGDTQYF,-,TRBV13,TRBD1,TRBJ2-3
TGTGCCAGCAGTTTCCTTCCGGGACTAGCGGACACCTACAATGAGCAGTTCTTC,CASSFLPGLADTYNEQFF,-,TRBV27,TRBD2,TRBJ2-1
TGCAGCGTTGTTGTAGGGGGCGACACCGGGGAGCTGTTTTTT,CSVVVGGDTGELFF,-,TRBV29-1,TRBD1,TRBJ2-2
TGTGCCAGCAGCTCGGTGGACGGAAATCAGCCCCAGCATTTT,CASSSVDGNQPQHF,-,TRBV7-9,-,TRBJ1-5
TGCAGCGCGGCGTTGACGTCCTTCAATGAGCAGTTCTTC,CSAALTSFNEQFF,-,TRBV29-1,-,TRBJ2-1
TGCGCCAGCAGCCAAGGTAGGACTAGCGGGAGTTTAAACGAGCAGTACTTC,CASSQGRTSGSLNEQYF,-,TRBV4-1,TRBD2,TRBJ2-7
TGTGCCAGTAGTATAAGTGAGGGGGCGATCGGGGAGCTGTTTTTT,CASSISEGAIGELFF,-,TRBV19,TRBD1,TRBJ2-2